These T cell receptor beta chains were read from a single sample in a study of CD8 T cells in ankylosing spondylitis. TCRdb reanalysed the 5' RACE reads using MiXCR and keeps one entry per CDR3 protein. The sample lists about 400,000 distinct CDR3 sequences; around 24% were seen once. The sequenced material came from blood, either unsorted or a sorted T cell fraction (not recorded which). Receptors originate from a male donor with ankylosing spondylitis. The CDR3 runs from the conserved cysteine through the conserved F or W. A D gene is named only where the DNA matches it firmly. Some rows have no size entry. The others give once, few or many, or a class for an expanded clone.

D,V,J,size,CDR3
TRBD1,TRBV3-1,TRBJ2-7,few,CASSQRDREYEQYF
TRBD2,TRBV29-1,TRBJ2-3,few,CSVPSTSGNTDTQYF
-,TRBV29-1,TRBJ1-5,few,CSVGSENQPQHF
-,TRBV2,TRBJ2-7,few,CASSINSYEQYF
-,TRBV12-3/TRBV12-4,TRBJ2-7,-,CASSLMATYEQYF
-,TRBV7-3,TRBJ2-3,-,CASSLTGGTDTDTQYF
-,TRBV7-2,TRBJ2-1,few,CASSFLVVGNEQFF
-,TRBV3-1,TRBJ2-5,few,CASSPPAGMNQETQYF
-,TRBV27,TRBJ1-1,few,CASSLVGGENTEAFF
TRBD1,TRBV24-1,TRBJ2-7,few,CATSDPGTGRYEQYF
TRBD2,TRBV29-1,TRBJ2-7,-,CSVELAGGGEQYF
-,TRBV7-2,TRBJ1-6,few,CASSTGVPLHF
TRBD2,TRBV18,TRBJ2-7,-,CASSPGTSPYEQYF
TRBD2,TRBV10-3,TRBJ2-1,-,CAISESTVTSGRGDYNEQFF
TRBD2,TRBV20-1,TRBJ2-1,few,CSARDGLAGAYNEQFF
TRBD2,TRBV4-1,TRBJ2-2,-,CASSKGRGRWNTGELFF
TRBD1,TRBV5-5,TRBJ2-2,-,CASSLEDREVELFF
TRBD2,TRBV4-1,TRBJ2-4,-,CASSRGLAGALAKNIQYF
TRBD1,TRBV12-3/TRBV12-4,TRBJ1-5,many,CASSPGTGDQPQHF
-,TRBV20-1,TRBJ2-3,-,CSASTGNTDTQYF
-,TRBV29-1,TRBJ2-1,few,CSVEDPRRSSYNEQFF
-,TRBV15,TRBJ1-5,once,CATSRELLRLRETQHF
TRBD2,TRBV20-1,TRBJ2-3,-,CSASLAGGDTQYF
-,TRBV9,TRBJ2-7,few,CASSVAPRGLGEQYF
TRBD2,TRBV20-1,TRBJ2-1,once,CSASQMTSGAHNEQFF
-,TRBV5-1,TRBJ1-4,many,CASSPTNVQGRKLFF
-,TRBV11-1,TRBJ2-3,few,CASSSRTNTDTQYF
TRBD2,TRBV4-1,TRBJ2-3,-,CASSQDGLAGGRRDTQYF
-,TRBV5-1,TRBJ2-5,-,CASSWVGARETQYF
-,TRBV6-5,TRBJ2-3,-,CASSYSSWGTDTQYF
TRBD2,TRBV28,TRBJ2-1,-,CATSGLAGGNEQFF
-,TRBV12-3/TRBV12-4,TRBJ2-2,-,CASTSSGTWELFF
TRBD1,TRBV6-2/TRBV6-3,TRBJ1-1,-,CASSRDRMNTEAFF
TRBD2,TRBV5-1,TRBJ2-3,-,CASSRVGGLNTDTQYF
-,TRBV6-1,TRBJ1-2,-,CASSEVRVANYGYTF
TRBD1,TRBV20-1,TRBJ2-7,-,CSARAGTGGNYEQYF
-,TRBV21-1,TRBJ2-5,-,CASSLTTRDGETQYF
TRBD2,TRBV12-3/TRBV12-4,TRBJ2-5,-,CASRGGLAGVRAQYF
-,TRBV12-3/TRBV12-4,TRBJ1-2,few,CASSSTVTKGYTF
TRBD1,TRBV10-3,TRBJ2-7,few,CAISTAGTGLYEQYF
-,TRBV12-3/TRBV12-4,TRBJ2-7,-,CASSYFDRPRTEQYF
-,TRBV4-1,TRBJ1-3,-,CASSQEPRVTIYF
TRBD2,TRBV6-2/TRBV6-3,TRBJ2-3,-,CASRLAGGEDTQYF
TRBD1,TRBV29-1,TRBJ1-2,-,CSVGGQGVYGYTF
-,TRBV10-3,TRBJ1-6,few,CAISEGRGSPLHF
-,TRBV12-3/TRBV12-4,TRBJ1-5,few,CASSRGGVSQPQHF
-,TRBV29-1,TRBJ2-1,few,CSVRSSKGPYNEQFF
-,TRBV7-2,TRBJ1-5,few,CASSLATWGNQPQHF
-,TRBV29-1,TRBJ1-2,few,CSVAPRQALGGYTF
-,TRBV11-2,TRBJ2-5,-,CASSLPGRETQYF
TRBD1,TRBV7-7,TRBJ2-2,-,CASSPSGTGSTGELFF
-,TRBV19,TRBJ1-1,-,CASSMDTGWTEAFF
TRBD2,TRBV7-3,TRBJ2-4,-,CASSYGGRADKNIQYF
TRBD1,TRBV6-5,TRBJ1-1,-,CASSLDRGVEAFF